A single T cell receptor (beta chain) is shown here with its context. The antigen remains undetermined. This PCR relied on a set of 60 Vbeta primers and 13 Jbeta primers. The repertoire was sequenced with immunoSEQ multiplex PCR; TCRdb's copy has only in-frame clones and lacks some. Listed are about 150,000 clones; approximately 1.5% falls within the top ten. Healthy bone marrow donors made up the cohort. The data stem from a study of cytomegalovirus exposure and HLA in healthy donors. Study-wide results and caveats: A list of around 160 TCR beta chains associated with cytomegalovirus was given.

V dropped 2 bases and J dropped 7 bases, with 9 bases sitting between them. The CDR3 length is 12 residues. Germline V gene lookup returns CDR1 SEHNR and CDR2 FQNEAQ (reference sequence). This clonotype was sampled from a woman between 45 and 65 years old in good health and CMV-seronegative. The material sequenced was PBMCs. The V gene is TRBV7-9, the J gene TRBJ2-7; possible D gene TRBD1, 5 bases. The CDR3 DNA follows: TGTGCCAGCAGCTTATTGGGGCGGGAGCAGTACTTC. Translated: CASSLLGREQYF.